Below, 26 T cell receptor beta chains from the same sample are listed, as sequenced in a study of T cell repertoires in cytomegalovirus infection. Which antigens these TCRs recognize remains unknown. MiXCR, applied by TCRdb to the reads, yields one record per CDR3 protein. The sample has some 920,000 distinct CDR3 sequences; 25% to 40% are singletons. The sample was cultured CD8+ T cells from PBMCs, taken from culture after CMV antigen stimulation. All receptors derive from a human donor in good health (CMV status not recorded). Some clones in this sample may be carry-over from other donors' samples.

This clonotype was detected only once. The chain uses TRBV29-1 and TRBJ1-1; D ambiguous. Germline V gene lookup returns CDR1 SQVTM and CDR2 ANQGSEA. V shed 1 base and J shed 5 bases, with 8 bases lying between them. The CDR3 sequence is 12 residues long. The CDR3 region is CSVEARRTEAFF. The CDR3 DNA reads as TGCAGCGTTGAAGCGCGGCGGACTGAAGCTTTCTTT.

Regarding this clonotype: Being one base from a much bigger clone, this may be a read error. The rearrangement links TRBV7-8 to TRBJ1-1; D not resolved. Germline CDR1 and CDR2: SGHVS and FQNEAQ. This CDR3 has 14 residues. The CDR3 DNA sequence: TGTGTCAGCAGCCCTAGTAACATAGACACTGAAGCTTTCTTT. As protein: CVSSPSNIDTEAFF.

A few counts support this clonotype. The chain combines TRBV12-3 or TRBV12-4 with TRBJ2-5; either TRBD1 or TRBD2 may supply D (5 bases each). CDR3 size: 15 residues. V lost 6 bases to trimming and J lost 5 bases, with 19 bases between them. CDR3 nucleotide sequence: TGTGCCAGCAGCGCCCGGGGACGGGGTGCGGAGACCCAGTACTTC. Translating gives CASSARGRGAETQYF.

This clonotype showed up just a few times. J is TRBJ2-5 and V is TRBV6-8; tentative D call: TRBD2 (5 bases). CDR1 is MNHGY, CDR2 SAAAGT, per germline. The CDR3 covers 13 residues. V gave up 8 bases and J gave up 5 bases, with 15 bases separating them. As DNA, the CDR3 is TGTGCCAGCTCCAGGACTTTCACCGAGACCCAGTACTTC. Protein sequence: CASSRTFTETQYF.

CDR3 sequence reads: CASSLDLGQSNQPQHF. CDR3 in DNA: TGTGCCAGCAGCTTGGATCTGGGACAGAGCAATCAGCCCCAGCATTTT. The chain links TRBV5-8 to TRBJ1-5; TRBD1 matches at 7 bases. The germline V gene has CDR1 SGHTS and CDR2 YDEGEE. Unmatched junction bases numbered 4, after V lost 0 bases and J lost 1 base. The CDR3 length is 16 residues.

This clonotype was seen only a few times. V gene TRBV27 combines with J gene TRBJ1-1, with D uncertain. The CDR3 extends over 14 amino acids. From germline, CDR1 is MNHEY and CDR2 SMNVEV (reference sequence). V was cut by 2 bases and J by 4 bases, with 11 bases left in between. The CDR3 spells CASSLNPAVTEAFF. As DNA, the CDR3 is TGTGCCAGCAGTTTAAACCCCGCAGTCACTGAAGCTTTCTTT.

This clonotype was picked up many times. The chain links TRBV12-3 or TRBV12-4 to TRBJ2-5, with D unresolved. V dropped 5 bases and J dropped 5 bases, with 12 bases sitting between them. This CDR3 contains 13 residues. CDR3 amino acids: CASSLGRLETQYF. As DNA, the CDR3 is TGTGCCAGCAGTCTAGGGCGTTTGGAGACCCAGTACTTC.

This clonotype was seen more than once but under ten times. The CDR3 DNA follows: TGTGCCAGCAGTGTAGGGACAGGGGTCAGGTCCTACAATGAGCAGTTCTTC. Its protein product is CASSVGTGVRSYNEQFF. The chain joins TRBV27 to TRBJ2-1, with 10 bases identical to TRBD1. Germline V gene sequence: CDR1 MNHEY, CDR2 SMNVEV (reference sequence). The V segment lost 5 bases and the J segment 1 base; nucleotides outside the gene matches: 8. The CDR3 contains 17 residues.

In its sample, this clonotype was seen many times. The chain links TRBV7-8 to TRBJ2-7; 9 nucleotides align to TRBD1. Germline V gene sequence: CDR1 SGHVS, CDR2 FQNEAQ. The length of the CDR3 is 15 residues. The V and J ends lost 1 base and 5 bases, in that order; junction bases with no gene match: 6. The CDR3 nucleotides read TGTGCCAGCAGCTTAGAGCGGGACAGGGTCGACGAGCAGTACTTC. Amino acid sequence: CASSLERDRVDEQYF.

The gene calls are TRBV19 and TRBJ1-2; 7 bases align to TRBD1. Per germline, CDR1 LNHDA and CDR2 SQIVND (reference sequence). CDR3 length equals 18 residues. J gave up 2 bases and V 4 bases, and 16 bases lay outside the gene matches. CDR3 loop: CASSKIRQGRGENYGYTF. CDR3 nucleotide sequence: TGTGCCAGTAGTAAGATTCGACAGGGAAGGGGGGAAAACTATGGCTACACCTTC.

Details on this clonotype: A much more abundant neighbour one base away suggests this may be a read error. For the CDR3, the DNA is TGTGCCAGCAGCTCGACGGTCGGGGAGCAGTTCTTC. This sequence encodes CASSSTVGEQFF. V gene TRBV7-6 combines with J gene TRBJ2-1; D gene uncertain. Per germline, CDR1 SGHVS and CDR2 FNYEAQ. V gave up 4 bases and J gave up 10 bases, with 11 bases separating them. The CDR3 spans 12 residues.

Ten or more counts support this clonotype. The chain employs TRBV12-3 or TRBV12-4 and TRBJ1-5; 9 bases are a match to TRBD1. CDR3 length equals 17 residues. With V trimmed by 4 bases and J by 3 bases, 10 bases remained unmatched. DNA for the CDR3: TGTGCCAGCAGTTACGGGACAGGGATAAGCCCCAATCAGCCCCAGCATTTT. Protein product: CASSYGTGISPNQPQHF.

The chain couples TRBV5-4 to TRBJ2-3; TRBD1 aligns across 8 bases. The V and J ends lost 2 bases and 1 base, in that order; junction bases with no gene match: 3. Germline CDR1 SGHNT, CDR2 YYREEE (reference sequence). This CDR3 region has 15 residues. The CDR3 nucleotides read TGTGCCAGCAGCTTCCAGGGGGCCGGCACAGATACGCAGTATTTT. Encoded protein: CASSFQGAGTDTQYF.

This chain joins TRBV5-4 and TRBJ2-3; the match to TRBD2 covers 9 bases. The CDR3 sequence is 15 residues long. Per the germline V gene, CDR1 is SGHNT and CDR2 is YYREEE (reference sequence). With V trimmed by 7 bases and J by 3 bases, 9 bases remained unmatched. CDR3 protein: CASFVRRGGTDTQYF. CDR3 DNA: TGTGCCAGCTTCGTGAGGCGGGGGGGAACAGATACGCAGTATTTT.

This clonotype was seen more than once but under ten times. The genes are TRBV12-5 and TRBJ2-1; possible D gene TRBD2, 6 bases. The CDR3 loop spans 21 amino acids. Germline V gives CDR1 LGHNT, CDR2 FRNRAP. The V end was cut by 2 bases, the J end by 1 base, with 27 bases between. Written as DNA, the CDR3 is TGTGCTAGTGGTTTGCCCCTTGGCCCCACCGGGACTCCAGTTTCCTACAATGAGCAGTTCTTC. It specifies CASGLPLGPTGTPVSYNEQFF.

The chain employs TRBV6-8 and TRBJ2-4; 8 bases match TRBD1. This CDR3 comprises 15 residues. Trimming took 8 bases from V and 1 from J; bases not matched to a gene: 7. Germline V CDR1 and CDR2: MNHGY, SAAAGT. The CDR3 protein is CASCRGRLAKNIQYF. As DNA, the CDR3 is TGTGCCAGCTGCAGGGGGCGCCTCGCCAAAAACATTCAGTACTTC.

This clonotype occurred a few times. The gene calls are TRBV19 and TRBJ2-2; tentatively, D is TRBD1 (5 bases). The V and J ends lost 1 base and 4 bases respectively, with 7 bases between them. The CDR3 loop spans 14 amino acids. From germline, CDR1 is LNHDA and CDR2 SQIVND (reference sequence). DNA for the CDR3: TGTGCCAGTAGTATAGTAGGGGTCACCGGGGAGCTGTTTTTT. Its protein product is CASSIVGVTGELFF.

This rearrangement joins TRBV12-3 or TRBV12-4 to TRBJ2-3; 11 nucleotides agree with TRBD2. The CDR3 loop spans 17 amino acids. Trimming took 6 bases from V and 2 from J; bases not matched to a gene: 10. CDR3 in DNA: TGTGCCAGCAGCGGACTAGCGGGTATATGGGACACAGATACGCAGTATTTT. It specifies CASSGLAGIWDTDTQYF.

This clonotype has just a few counts. This chain joins TRBV2 and TRBJ1-6; possible D gene TRBD1, 5 bases. The V gene lost 4 bases and the J gene lost 9 bases, with 28 bases spanning the gap. This CDR3 is built from 19 residues. CDR1 is SNHLY and CDR2 is FYNNEI in the germline V gene. In DNA form, the CDR3 reads TGTGCCAGCAGTGTGAGGCGGGCAGGGAGATTACAGGCGGGTTCACCCCTCCACTTT. Protein: CASSVRRAGRLQAGSPLHF.

The J gene is TRBJ2-2, the V gene TRBV27, with D unresolved. Trimming shortened V by 5 bases and J by 3 bases, and 7 bases separated the two germline ends. Germline V gene sequence: CDR1 MNHEY, CDR2 SMNVEV (reference sequence). The CDR3 has 13 residues. The CDR3 region has the DNA TGTGCCAGCAGTCCCCCCCACACCGGGGAGCTGTTTTTT. It translates to CASSPPHTGELFF.

CDR3 sequence reads: CASSPGNNQPQHF. In DNA form, the CDR3 reads TGCGCCAGCAGTCCGGGGAACAATCAGCCCCAGCATTTT. This chain uses TRBV4-1 with TRBJ1-5, with unresolved D. The length of the CDR3 is 13 residues. Germline values: CDR1 MGHRA, CDR2 YSYEKL. V shed 6 bases and J shed 3 bases, with 9 bases lying between them.

There are many counts of this clonotype. CDR3 loop: CSATTGTSGGFSAQYF. The CDR3 DNA is TGCAGTGCTACTACCGGGACTAGCGGGGGATTTTCGGCGCAGTATTTT. The gene calls are TRBV20-1 and TRBJ2-3, with 14 bases lining up with TRBD2. The germline V gene has CDR1 DFQATT and CDR2 SNEGSKA (reference sequence). CDR3 length: 16 amino acids. The V gene end was trimmed by 4 bases and the J gene end by 10 bases; junction bases not matched to a gene: 13.

This clonotype was observed a handful of times. The rearrangement links TRBV4-1 to TRBJ2-5, with 11 bases that match TRBD1. Germline lookup yields CDR1 MGHRA and CDR2 YSYEKL. J lost 4 bases, V lost 7 bases, and 5 bases had no gene match. The CDR3 contains 14 residues. The CDR3 spells CASTGQGAAETQYF. As DNA, the CDR3 is TGCGCCAGCACAGGACAGGGGGCTGCAGAGACCCAGTACTTC.

This chain joins TRBV7-6 and TRBJ1-2; D not certain. The CDR3 runs to 12 residues. V lost 8 bases and J 3 bases, leaving 10 bases between the germline ends. The germline gives CDR1 SGHVS, CDR2 FNYEAQ. The CDR3 bases are TGTGCCAGCTCGGGGAGTTACTATGGCTACACCTTC. Its protein product is CASSGSYYGYTF.

The chain joins TRBV19 to TRBJ2-3; 15 positions match TRBD2. Germline CDR1 reads LNHDA; CDR2 reads SQIVND (reference sequence). Trimming cost V 3 bases and J 2 bases; bases outside gene matches: 3. This CDR3 comprises 17 residues. The CDR3 is CASSIGTSGGNTDTQYF. The CDR3 DNA reads TGTGCCAGTAGTATTGGGACTAGCGGGGGGAACACAGATACGCAGTATTTT.

The J gene is TRBJ1-6, the V gene TRBV4-1; D perhaps matches TRBD1 (6 bases). The V end lost 3 bases, the J end lost 5 bases, and 14 bases lay between the germline ends. In germline, CDR1 is MGHRA, CDR2 YSYEKL. The CDR3 length is 16 residues. Here the CDR3 reads CASSHLQGRNNSPLHF. In DNA, the CDR3 is TGCGCCAGCAGCCACTTACAGGGACGGAATAATTCACCCCTCCACTTT.